This T cell receptor beta chain was captured in a study of lymphopenia after photon versus proton radiotherapy. Study-wide findings and caveats: Oligoclonal CD8+ Temra expansion after nadir drove photon patients' diversity drop. Only patients who died were analyzed for survival; proton advantage is unproven.

This CDR3 spans 15 amino acids. With 5 bases removed from V and 0 bases from J, the gap between germline ends came to 10 bases. Germline V gives CDR1 MDHEN, CDR2 SYDVKM. The table came from immunoSEQ multiplex PCR; TCRdb's copy has only in-frame clones and leaves some out. Found here are about 70,000 clones, just under 95% of them singletons; the top ten hold about 2.2%. On this clone: What it recognizes is unknown.

Material: peripheral blood, obtained from a patient treated with photon-based radiotherapy. The chain links TRBV28 to TRBJ1-4; D gene ambiguous. This clonotype was obtained from a woman aged 40 to 50 with cholangiocarcinoma. The CDR3 DNA reads TGTGCCAGCAGTCCGCAGTATGCAACTAATGAAAAACTGTTTTTT. Its translation is CASSPQYATNEKLFF.